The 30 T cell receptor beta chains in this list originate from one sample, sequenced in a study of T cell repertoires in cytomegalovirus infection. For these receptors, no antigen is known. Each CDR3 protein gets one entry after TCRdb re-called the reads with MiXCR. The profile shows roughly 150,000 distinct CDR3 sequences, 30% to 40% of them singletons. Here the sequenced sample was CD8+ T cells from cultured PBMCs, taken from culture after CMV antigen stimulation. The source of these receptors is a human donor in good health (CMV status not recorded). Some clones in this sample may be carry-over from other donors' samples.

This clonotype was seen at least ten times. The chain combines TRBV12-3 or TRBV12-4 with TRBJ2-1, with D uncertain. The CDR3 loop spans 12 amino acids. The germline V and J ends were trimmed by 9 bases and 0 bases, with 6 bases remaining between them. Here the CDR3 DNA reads TGTGCCAGTGGAAGCTCCTACAATGAGCAGTTCTTC. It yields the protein CASGSSYNEQFF.

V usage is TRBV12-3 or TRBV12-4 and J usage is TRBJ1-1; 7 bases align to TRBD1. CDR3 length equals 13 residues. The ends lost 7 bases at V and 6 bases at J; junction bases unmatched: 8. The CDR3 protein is CASTPGGKAEAFF. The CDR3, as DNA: TGTGCCAGCACACCAGGGGGAAAGGCTGAAGCTTTCTTT.

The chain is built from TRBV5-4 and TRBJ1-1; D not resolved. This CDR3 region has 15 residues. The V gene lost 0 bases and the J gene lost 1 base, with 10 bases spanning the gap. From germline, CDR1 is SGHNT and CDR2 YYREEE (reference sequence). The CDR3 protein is CASSLAPSGNTEAFF. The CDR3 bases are TGTGCCAGCAGCTTGGCCCCCTCGGGGAACACTGAAGCTTTCTTT.

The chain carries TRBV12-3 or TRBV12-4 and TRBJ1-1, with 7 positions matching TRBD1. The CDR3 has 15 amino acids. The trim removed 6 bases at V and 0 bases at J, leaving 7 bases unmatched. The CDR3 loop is CASRTLQGMNTEAFF. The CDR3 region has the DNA TGTGCCAGCAGGACACTACAGGGGATGAACACTGAAGCTTTCTTT.

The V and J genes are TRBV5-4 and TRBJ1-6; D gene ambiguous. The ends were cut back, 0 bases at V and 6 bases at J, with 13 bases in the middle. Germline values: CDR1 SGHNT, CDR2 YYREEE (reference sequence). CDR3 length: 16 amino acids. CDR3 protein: CASSLAEEGSNSPLHF. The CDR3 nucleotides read TGTGCCAGCAGCTTGGCCGAAGAGGGAAGTAATTCACCCCTCCACTTT.

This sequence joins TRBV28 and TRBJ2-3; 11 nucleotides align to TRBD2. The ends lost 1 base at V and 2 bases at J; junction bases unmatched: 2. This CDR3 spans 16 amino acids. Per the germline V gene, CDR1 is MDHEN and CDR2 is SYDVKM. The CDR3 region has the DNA TGTGCCAGCAGTTTATATAGCGGGGGGGACACAGATACGCAGTATTTT. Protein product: CASSLYSGGDTDTQYF.

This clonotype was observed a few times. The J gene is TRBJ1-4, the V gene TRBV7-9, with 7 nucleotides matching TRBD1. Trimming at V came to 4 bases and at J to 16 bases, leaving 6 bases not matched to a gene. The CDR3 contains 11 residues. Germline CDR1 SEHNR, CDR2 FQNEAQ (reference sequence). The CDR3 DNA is TGTGCCAGCAGCTCTGGGACAGAGAAGTTTTTT. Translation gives CASSSGTEKFF. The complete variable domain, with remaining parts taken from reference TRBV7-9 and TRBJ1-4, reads DTGVSQNPRHKITKRGQNVTFRCDPISEHNRLYWYRQTLGQGPEFLTYFQNEAQLEKSRLLSDRFSAERPKGSFSTLEIQRTEQGDSAMYLCASSSGTEKFFGSGTQLSVL.

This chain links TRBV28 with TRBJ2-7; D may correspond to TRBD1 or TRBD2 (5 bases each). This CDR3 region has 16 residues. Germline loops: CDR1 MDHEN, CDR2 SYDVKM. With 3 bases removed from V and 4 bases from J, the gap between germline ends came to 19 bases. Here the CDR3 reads CASSFPGRDGHYEQYF. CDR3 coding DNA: TGTGCCAGCAGTTTCCCCGGACGGGACGGCCATTACGAGCAGTACTTC.

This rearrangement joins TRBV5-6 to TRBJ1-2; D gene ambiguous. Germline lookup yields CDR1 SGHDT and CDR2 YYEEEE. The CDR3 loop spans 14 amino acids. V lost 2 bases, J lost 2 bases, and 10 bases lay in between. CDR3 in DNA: TGTGCCAGCAGCTTAACGGACCTGAACTATGGCTACACCTTC. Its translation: CASSLTDLNYGYTF. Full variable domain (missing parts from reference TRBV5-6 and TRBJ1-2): DAGVTQSPTHLIKTRGQQVTLRCSPKSGHDTVSWYQQALGQGPQFIFQYYEEEERQRGNFPDRFSGHQFPNYSSELNVNALLLGDSALYLCASSLTDLNYGYTFGSGTRLTVV.

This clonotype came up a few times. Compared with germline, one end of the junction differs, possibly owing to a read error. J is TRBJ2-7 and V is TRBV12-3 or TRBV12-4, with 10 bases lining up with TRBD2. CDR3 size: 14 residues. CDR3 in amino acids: CASNLAGGRHEQYF. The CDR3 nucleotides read TGTGCCAGCAATTTAGCGGGGGGCCGCCACGAGCAGTACTTC.

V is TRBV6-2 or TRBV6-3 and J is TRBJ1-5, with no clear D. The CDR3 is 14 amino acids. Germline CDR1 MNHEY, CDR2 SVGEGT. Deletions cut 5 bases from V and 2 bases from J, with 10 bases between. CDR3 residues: CASSPLMGNQPQHF. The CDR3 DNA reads TGTGCCAGCAGTCCGCTGATGGGCAATCAGCCCCAGCATTTT.

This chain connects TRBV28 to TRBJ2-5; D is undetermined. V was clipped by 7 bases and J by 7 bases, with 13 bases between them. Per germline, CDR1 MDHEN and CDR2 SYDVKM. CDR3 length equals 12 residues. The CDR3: CASTGSPGTQYF. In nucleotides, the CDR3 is TGTGCCAGCACCGGGTCCCCAGGGACCCAGTACTTC.

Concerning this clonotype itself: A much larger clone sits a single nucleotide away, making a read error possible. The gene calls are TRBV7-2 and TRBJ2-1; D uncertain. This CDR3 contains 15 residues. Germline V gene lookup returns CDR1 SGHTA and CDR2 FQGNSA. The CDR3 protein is CASSPGWRLNKEQFF. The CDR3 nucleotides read TGTGCCAGCAGCCCCGGTTGGCGTCTCAACAAAGAGCAGTTCTTC.

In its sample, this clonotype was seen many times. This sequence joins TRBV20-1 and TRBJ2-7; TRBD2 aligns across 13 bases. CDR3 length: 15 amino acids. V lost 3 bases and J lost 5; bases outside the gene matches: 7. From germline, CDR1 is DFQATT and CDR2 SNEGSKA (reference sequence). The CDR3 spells CSARELAGGPHEQYF. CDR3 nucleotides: TGCAGTGCTAGGGAACTAGCGGGGGGGCCCCACGAGCAGTACTTC.

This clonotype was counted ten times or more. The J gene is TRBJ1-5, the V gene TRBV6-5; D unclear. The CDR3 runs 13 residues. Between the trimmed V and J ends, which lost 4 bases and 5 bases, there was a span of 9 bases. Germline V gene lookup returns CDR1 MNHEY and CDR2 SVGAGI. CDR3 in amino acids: CASSLNRDQPQHF. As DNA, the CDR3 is TGTGCCAGCAGTTTAAACCGGGATCAGCCCCAGCATTTT.

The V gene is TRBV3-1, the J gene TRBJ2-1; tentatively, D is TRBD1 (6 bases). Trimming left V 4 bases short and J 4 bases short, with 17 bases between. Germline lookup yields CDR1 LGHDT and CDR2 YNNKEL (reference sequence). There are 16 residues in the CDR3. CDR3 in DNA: TGTGCCAGCAGCCCTGTCCTCTTAGGGGGATACAATGAGCAGTTCTTC. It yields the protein CASSPVLLGGYNEQFF.

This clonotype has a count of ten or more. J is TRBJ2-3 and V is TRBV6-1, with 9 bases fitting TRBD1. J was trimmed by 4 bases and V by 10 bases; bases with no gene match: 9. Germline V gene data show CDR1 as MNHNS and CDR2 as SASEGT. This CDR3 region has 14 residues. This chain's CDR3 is CATEPGQGPDTQYF. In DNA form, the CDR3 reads TGTGCCACCGAACCGGGACAGGGCCCAGATACGCAGTATTTT.

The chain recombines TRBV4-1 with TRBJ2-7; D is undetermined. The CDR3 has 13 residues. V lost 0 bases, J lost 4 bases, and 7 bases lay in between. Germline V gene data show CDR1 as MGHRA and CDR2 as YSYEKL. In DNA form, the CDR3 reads TGCGCCAGCAGCCAAGAAAAGGGATACGAGCAGTACTTC. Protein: CASSQEKGYEQYF.

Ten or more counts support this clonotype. The CDR3 DNA reads TGTGCCAGCAGTTTAGACAGGGGGCTGTTCACAGATACGCAGTATTTT. It is translated as CASSLDRGLFTDTQYF. The V call is TRBV5-4, the J call TRBJ2-3; 10 nucleotides agree with TRBD1. The CDR3 totals 16 residues. V gave up 5 bases and J gave up 2 bases; unmatched junction bases: 8. Germline V gene lookup returns CDR1 SGHNT and CDR2 YYREEE (reference sequence).

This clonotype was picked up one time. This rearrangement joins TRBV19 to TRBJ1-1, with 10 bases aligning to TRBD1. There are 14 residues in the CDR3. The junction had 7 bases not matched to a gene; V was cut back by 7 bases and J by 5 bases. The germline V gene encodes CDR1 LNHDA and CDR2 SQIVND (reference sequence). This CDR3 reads CASIRDRGGTEAFF. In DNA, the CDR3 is TGTGCCAGTATTAGGGACAGGGGTGGTACTGAAGCTTTCTTT.

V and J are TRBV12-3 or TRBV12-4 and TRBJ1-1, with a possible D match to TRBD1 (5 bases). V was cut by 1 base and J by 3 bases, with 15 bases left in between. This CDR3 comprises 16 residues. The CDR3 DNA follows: TGTGCCAGCAGTTTAGGCCCCGCCGGGACTTACACTGAAGCTTTCTTT. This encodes CASSLGPAGTYTEAFF.

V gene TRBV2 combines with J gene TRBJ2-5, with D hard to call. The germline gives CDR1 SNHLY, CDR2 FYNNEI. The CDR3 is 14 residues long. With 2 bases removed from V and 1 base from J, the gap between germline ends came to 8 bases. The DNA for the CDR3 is TGTGCCAGCAGTGAATGGTGGACCCAAGAGACCCAGTACTTC. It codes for CASSEWWTQETQYF. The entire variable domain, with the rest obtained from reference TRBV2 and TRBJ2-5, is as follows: EPEVTQTPSHQVTQMGQEVILRCVPISNHLYFYWYRQILGQKVEFLVSFYNNEISEKSEIFDDQFSVERPDGSNFTLKIRSTKLEDSAMYFCASSEWWTQETQYFGPGTRLLVL.

The CDR3 nucleotides read TGTGCCAGCAGCTTAGTAGCGTCTAGCGGGGGGTACAATGAGCAGTTCTTC. Translated, it gives CASSLVASSGGYNEQFF. The rearrangement uses TRBV7-9 and TRBJ2-1; TRBD2 agrees at 11 bases. The CDR3 contains 17 residues. In germline, CDR1 is SEHNR, CDR2 FQNEAQ (reference sequence). Unmatched junction bases numbered 6, after V lost 1 base and J lost 4 bases.

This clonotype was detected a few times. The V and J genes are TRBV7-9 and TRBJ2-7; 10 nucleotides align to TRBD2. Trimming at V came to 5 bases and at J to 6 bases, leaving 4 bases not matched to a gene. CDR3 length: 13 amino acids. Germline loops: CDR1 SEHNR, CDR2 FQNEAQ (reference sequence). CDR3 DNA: TGTGCCAGCAGCCGAGCGGGGGGGCGCGAGCAGTACTTC. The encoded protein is CASSRAGGREQYF.

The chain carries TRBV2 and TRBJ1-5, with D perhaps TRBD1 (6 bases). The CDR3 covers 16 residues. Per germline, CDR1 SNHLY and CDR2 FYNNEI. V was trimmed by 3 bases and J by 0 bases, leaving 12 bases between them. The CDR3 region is CASSDTWTVSNQPQHF. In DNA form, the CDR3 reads TGTGCCAGCAGTGATACCTGGACAGTTAGCAATCAGCCCCAGCATTTT.

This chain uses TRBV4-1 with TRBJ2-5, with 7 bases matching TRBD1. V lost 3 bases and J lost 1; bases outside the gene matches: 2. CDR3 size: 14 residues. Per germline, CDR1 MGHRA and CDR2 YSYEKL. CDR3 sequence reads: CASSQDRSQETQYF. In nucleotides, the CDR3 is TGCGCCAGCAGCCAGGACAGGAGCCAAGAGACCCAGTACTTC.

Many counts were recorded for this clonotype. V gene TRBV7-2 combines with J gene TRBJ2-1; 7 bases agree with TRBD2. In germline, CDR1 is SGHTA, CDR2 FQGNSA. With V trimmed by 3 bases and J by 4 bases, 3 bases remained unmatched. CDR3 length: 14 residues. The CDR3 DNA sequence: TGTGCCAGCAGCTTGGGAGGGTCTTACAATGAGCAGTTCTTC. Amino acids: CASSLGGSYNEQFF.

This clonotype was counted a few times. CDR3 nucleotide sequence: TGTGCCAGCAGCGTAGGAGTAGTAGAGCTTCAGTTCTTC. Translating gives CASSVGVVELQFF. V usage is TRBV9 and J usage is TRBJ2-1; D is uncertain. Germline CDR1 reads SGDLS; CDR2 reads YYNGEE. The ends were cut back, 0 bases at V and 13 bases at J, with 14 bases in the middle. CDR3 size: 13 residues.

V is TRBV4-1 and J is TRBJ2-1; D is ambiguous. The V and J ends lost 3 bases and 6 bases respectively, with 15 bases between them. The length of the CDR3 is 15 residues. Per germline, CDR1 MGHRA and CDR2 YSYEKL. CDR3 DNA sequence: TGCGCCAGCAGCCATCTGGACCTTAGTGGCAATGAGCAGTTCTTC. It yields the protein CASSHLDLSGNEQFF.

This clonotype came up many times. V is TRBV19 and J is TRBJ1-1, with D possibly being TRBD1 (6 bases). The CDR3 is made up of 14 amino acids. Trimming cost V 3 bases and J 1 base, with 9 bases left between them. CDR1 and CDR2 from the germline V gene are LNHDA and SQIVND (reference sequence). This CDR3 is CASSIWGPNTEAFF. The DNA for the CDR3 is TGTGCCAGTAGTATTTGGGGGCCGAACACTGAAGCTTTCTTT. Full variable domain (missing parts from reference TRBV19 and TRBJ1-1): DGGITQSPKYLFRKEGQNVTLSCEQNLNHDAMYWYRQDPGQGLRLIYYSQIVNDFQKGDIAEGYSVSREKKESFPLTVTSAQKNPTAFYLCASSIWGPNTEAFFGQGTRLTVV.